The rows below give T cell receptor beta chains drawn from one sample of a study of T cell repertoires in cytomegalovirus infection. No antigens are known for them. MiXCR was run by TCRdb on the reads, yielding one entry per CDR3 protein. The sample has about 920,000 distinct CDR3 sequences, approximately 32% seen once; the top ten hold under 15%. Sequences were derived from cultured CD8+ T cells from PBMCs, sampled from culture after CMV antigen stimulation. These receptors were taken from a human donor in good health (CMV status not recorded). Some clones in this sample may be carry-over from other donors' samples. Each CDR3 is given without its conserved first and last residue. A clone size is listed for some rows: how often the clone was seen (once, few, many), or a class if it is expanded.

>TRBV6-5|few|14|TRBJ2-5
ASSPGGRGPQETQY
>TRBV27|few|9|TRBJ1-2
ATRGGYGYT
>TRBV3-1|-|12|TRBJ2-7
ASSQVGQGYEQY
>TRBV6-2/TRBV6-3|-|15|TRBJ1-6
ASSERTVYSYNSPLH
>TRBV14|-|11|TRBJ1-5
ASSQRKNQPQH
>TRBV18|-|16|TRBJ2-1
ASSPRDYNYLSYNEQF
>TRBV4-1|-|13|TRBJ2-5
ASSPGTMDQETQY
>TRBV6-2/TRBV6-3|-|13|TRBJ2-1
ASSYWVSSYNEQF
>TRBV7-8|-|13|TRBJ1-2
ASSLGSDSLYGYT
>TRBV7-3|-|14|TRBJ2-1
ASSIWGASSYNEQF
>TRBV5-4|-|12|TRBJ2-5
ASSLYGRGQTQY
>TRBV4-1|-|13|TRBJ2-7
ASSQDIRGFYEQY
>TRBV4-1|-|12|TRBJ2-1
ASSPRAAYNEQF
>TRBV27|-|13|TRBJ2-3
ASSFAGVIPDTQY
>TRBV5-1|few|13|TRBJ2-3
ASSFGLLGTDTQY
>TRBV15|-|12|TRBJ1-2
ATSTTSAFYGYT
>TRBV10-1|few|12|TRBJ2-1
ASSDLQAYNEQF
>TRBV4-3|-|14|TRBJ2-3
ASSQATMKSTDTQY
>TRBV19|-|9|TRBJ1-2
ASIQDRKYT
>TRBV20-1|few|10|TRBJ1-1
SARDFFTEAF
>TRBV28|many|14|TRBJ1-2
ASSFEGEWAHYGYT
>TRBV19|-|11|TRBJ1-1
ASSTPRGTEAF
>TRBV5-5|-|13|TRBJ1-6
ASRVGTGTNSPLH
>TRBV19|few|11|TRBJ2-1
ASSPGQGSEQF
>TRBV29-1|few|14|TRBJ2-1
SVEGAGSSAYNEQF
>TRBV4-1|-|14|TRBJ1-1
ASSQEPLGWNTEAF
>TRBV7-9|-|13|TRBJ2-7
ASSPLVGGVDEQY
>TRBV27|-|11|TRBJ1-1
ASSLTDGAEAF
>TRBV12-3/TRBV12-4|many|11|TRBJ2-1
ARRDSRHNEQF
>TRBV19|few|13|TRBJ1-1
ASSYTAILNTEAF
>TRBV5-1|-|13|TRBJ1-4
ASSLAGGSNEKLF
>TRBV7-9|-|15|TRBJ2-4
ASSPETSGETKNIQY
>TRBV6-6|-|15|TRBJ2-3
ASSSYELAVSTDTQY
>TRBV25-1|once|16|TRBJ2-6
ASSPGGRGVSGANVLT
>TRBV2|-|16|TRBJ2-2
ASSVPLTVPSNTGELF
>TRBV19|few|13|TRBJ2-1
ASTLVPGSYNEQF
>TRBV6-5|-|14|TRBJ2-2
ASSYSTSENTGELF